This TCR beta chain was sequenced during a study of blood T cells in healthy people across ages. The CDR3 totals 13 residues. Germline V CDR1 and CDR2: SQVTM, ANQGSEA. V shed 1 base, J shed 6 bases, and the junction held 3 bases outside the gene matches. This clonotype was counted a few times. Through a sample-barcoded 5' primer and a J-beta primer mix, a second PCR was run for roughly 7 to 12 cycles. TCRdb re-derived calls from the 5' RACE reads in MiXCR, one entry per CDR3 protein. The table includes 1.5 million to 2 million distinct CDR3 sequences, about 39% detected once. The chain links TRBV29-1 to TRBJ1-2; 9 bases are a match to TRBD1. Sequencing was performed on blood. The receptor was derived from a human donor in good health. DNA for the CDR3: TGCAGCGTTGAAGTGACAGGGGGTCATGGCTACACCTTC. As protein: CSVEVTGGHGYTF.